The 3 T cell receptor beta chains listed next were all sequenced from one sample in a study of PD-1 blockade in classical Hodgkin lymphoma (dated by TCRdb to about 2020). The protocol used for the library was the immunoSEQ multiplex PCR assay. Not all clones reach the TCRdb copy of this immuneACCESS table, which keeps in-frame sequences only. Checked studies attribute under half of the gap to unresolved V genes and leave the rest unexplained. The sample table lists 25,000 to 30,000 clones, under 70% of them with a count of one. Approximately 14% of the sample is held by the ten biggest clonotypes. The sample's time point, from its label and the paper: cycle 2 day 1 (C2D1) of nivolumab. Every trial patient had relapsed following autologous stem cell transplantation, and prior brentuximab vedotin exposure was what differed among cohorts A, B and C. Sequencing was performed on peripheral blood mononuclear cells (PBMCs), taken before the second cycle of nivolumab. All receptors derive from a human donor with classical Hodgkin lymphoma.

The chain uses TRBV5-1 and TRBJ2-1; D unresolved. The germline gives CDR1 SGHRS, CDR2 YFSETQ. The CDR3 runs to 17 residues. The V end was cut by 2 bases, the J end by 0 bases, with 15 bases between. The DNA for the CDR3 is TGCGCCAGCAGCTTTACAACCCCCCAGTTCTCCTACAATGAGCAGTTCTTC. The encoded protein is CASSFTTPQFSYNEQFF. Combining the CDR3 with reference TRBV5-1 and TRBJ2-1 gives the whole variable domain KAGVTQTPRYLIKTRGQQVTLSCSPISGHRSVSWYQQTPGQGLQFLFEYFSETQRNKGNFPGRFSGRQFSNSRSEMNVSTLELGDSALYLCASSFTTPQFSYNEQFFGPGTRLTVL.

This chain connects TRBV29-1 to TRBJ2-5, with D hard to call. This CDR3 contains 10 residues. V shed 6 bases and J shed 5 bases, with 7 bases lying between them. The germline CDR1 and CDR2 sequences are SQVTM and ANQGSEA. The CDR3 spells CSVEQETQYF. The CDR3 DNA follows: TGCAGCGTCGAACAGGAGACCCAGTACTTC.

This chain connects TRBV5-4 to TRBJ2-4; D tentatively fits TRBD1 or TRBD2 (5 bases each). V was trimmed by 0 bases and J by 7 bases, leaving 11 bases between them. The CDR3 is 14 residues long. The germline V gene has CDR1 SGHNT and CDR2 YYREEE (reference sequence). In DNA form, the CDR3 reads TGTGCCAGCAGCTTGGTGAGGGGCTTTAACATTCAGTACTTC. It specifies CASSLVRGFNIQYF.